Each of the 19 T cell receptor beta chains below was sequenced from the same sample in a study of identical twins. MiXCR, run by TCRdb on the 5' RACE reads, gives a single entry per CDR3 protein. This table has 1.5 million or so distinct CDR3 sequences, more than 30% appearing once. The specimen sequenced was cord blood. The receptors originated from a newborn girl in good health.

The chain links TRBV3-1 to TRBJ2-4; 10 bases align to TRBD2. The CDR3 spans 16 residues. V shed 1 base and J 0 bases; nucleotides not matched to a gene: 0. Germline CDR1 is LGHDT and CDR2 is YNNKEL (reference sequence). CDR3 sequence reads: CASSQVAGGAKNIQYF. CDR3 bases: TGTGCCAGCAGCCAAGTAGCGGGAGGAGCCAAAAACATTCAGTACTTC.

This clonotype was picked up a small number of times. This sequence joins TRBV9 and TRBJ2-7; 10 bases line up with TRBD2. The CDR3 totals 15 residues. The germline V gene encodes CDR1 SGDLS and CDR2 YYNGEE. V shed 4 bases and J 7 bases; nucleotides not matched to a gene: 11. This CDR3 is CASSPRLAGSWEQYF. CDR3 bases: TGTGCCAGCAGCCCAAGACTAGCGGGCTCCTGGGAGCAGTACTTC.

The chain recombines TRBV5-6 with TRBJ1-3; D is perhaps TRBD1 (5 bases). Trimming cost V 7 bases and J 9 bases, with 17 bases left between them. The CDR3 totals 13 residues. Germline values: CDR1 SGHDT, CDR2 YYEEEE. CDR3 loop: CASAGGVDGTIYF. Here the CDR3 DNA reads TGTGCCAGCGCGGGGGGGGTAGACGGCACCATATATTTT. The full variable domain, completed using reference TRBV5-6 and TRBJ1-3, is DAGVTQSPTHLIKTRGQQVTLRCSPKSGHDTVSWYQQALGQGPQFIFQYYEEEERQRGNFPDRFSGHQFPNYSSELNVNALLLGDSALYLCASAGGVDGTIYFGEGSWLTVV.

The V and J genes are TRBV10-3 and TRBJ2-5; 8 bases fit TRBD2. Germline CDR1 reads ENHRY; CDR2 reads SYGVKD. There are 16 residues in the CDR3. After removal of 6 bases from V and 11 bases from J, the junction contained 20 bases not matched to a gene. In DNA, the CDR3 is TGTGCCATCAGGAGTACGGGGGGGGCGTTCTACAATGAGCAGTACTTC. It encodes CAIRSTGGAFYNEQYF.

The chain links TRBV7-8 to TRBJ2-2; D may be TRBD2 (5 bases). The CDR3 contains 15 residues. V was shortened by 11 bases and J by 5 bases, with 21 bases between the two germline ends. The germline V gene has CDR1 SGHVS and CDR2 FQNEAQ. CDR3 sequence: CAVQWVASRTGELFF. The CDR3 coding sequence is TGTGCCGTCCAGTGGGTGGCTAGCCGGACCGGGGAGCTGTTTTTT. Filled out from reference TRBV7-8 and TRBJ2-2, the complete variable domain reads GAGVSQSPRYKVAKRGQDVALRCDPISGHVSLFWYQQALGQGPEFLTYFQNEAQLDKSGLPSDRFFAERPEGSVSTLKIQRTQQEDSAVYLCAVQWVASRTGELFFGEGSRLTVL.

The sample holds a few counts of this clonotype. The J gene is TRBJ2-1, the V gene TRBV29-1; TRBD2 matches at 11 bases. Looked up from germline, CDR1 is SQVTM and CDR2 is ANQGSEA. This CDR3 contains 14 residues. J was trimmed by 3 bases and V by 6 bases; bases with no gene match: 4. The CDR3 loop reads CSVAGLAVYNEQFF. DNA of the CDR3: TGCAGCGTAGCGGGACTAGCGGTCTACAATGAGCAGTTCTTC.

This clonotype has more than one count but fewer than ten. The CDR3: CATKIGGQGAFETQYF. The CDR3 nucleotides read TGTGCCACCAAAATTGGAGGACAGGGGGCATTTGAGACCCAGTACTTC. The chain has TRBV7-2 and TRBJ2-5; 11 nucleotides line up with TRBD1. The CDR3 consists of 16 residues. Germline V gives CDR1 SGHTA, CDR2 FQGNSA. V shed 10 bases and J 5 bases; nucleotides not matched to a gene: 15.

A few counts support this clonotype. This chain connects TRBV5-1 to TRBJ2-5; TRBD1 might be the D (7 bases). Germline V gives CDR1 SGHRS, CDR2 YFSETQ. Trimming pared 3 bases from V and 3 bases from J, leaving 18 bases between. The CDR3 has 16 amino acids. The CDR3: CASSSDPQGEEETQYF. Written as DNA, the CDR3 is TGCGCCAGCAGCTCCGATCCCCAGGGGGAGGAAGAGACCCAGTACTTC.

Here the CDR3 reads CASSRGSTYNSPLHF. DNA of the CDR3: TGTGCCAGCAGTAGGGGGAGTACCTATAATTCACCCCTCCACTTT. The rearrangement uses TRBV28 and TRBJ1-6; a possible D gene is TRBD1 (6 bases). The V and J ends lost 5 bases and 2 bases respectively, with 10 bases between them. Per the germline V gene, CDR1 is MDHEN and CDR2 is SYDVKM. This CDR3 has 15 residues.

This clonotype was seen a few times. The V gene is TRBV20-1, the J gene TRBJ2-7; D unclear. With 0 bases removed from V and 6 bases from J, the gap between germline ends came to 12 bases. This CDR3 comprises 13 residues. Germline CDR1 is DFQATT and CDR2 is SNEGSKA (reference sequence). The CDR3 sequence: CSARDFWQIEQYF. The CDR3 DNA reads TGCAGTGCTAGAGATTTCTGGCAAATCGAGCAGTACTTC.

The V gene is TRBV18, the J gene TRBJ2-1; D might be TRBD2 (6 bases). The CDR3 loop spans 16 amino acids. Trimming cost V 4 bases and J 7 bases, with 20 bases left between them. Germline V gene lookup returns CDR1 KGHSH and CDR2 LQKENI. In DNA, the CDR3 is TGTGCCAGCTCACGAACCAGGGAACTAGCAATTAATGAGCAGTTCTTC. As protein: CASSRTRELAINEQFF.

This rearrangement joins TRBV12-3 or TRBV12-4 to TRBJ2-7, with TRBD2 matching 9 bases. This CDR3 has 14 residues. The junction had 7 bases not matched to a gene; V was cut back by 8 bases and J by 2 bases. In nucleotides, the CDR3 is TGTGCCAGCGCGGAGCGGGAGGTAACCTACGAGCAGTACTTC. This translates into CASAEREVTYEQYF.

In the case of this clonotype: The junction and the germline gene differ at one end; a read error may be behind it. The chain carries TRBV11-2 and TRBJ2-7, with 8 positions matching TRBD2. Germline V lookup: CDR1 SGHAT, CDR2 FQNNGV. The CDR3 spans 15 residues. CDR3 loop: CASSLEPGGHYEQYF. CDR3 nucleotide sequence: TGTGCCAGCAGCCTAGAGCCGGGGGGGCACTACGAGCAGTACTTC.

This chain uses TRBV9 with TRBJ2-1, with D perhaps TRBD1 (6 bases). The DNA end lines up better with TRBJ2-7; the J call may be wrong. CDR1 is SGDLS, CDR2 YYNGEE, per germline. The CDR3 has 16 residues. CDR3 protein: CASSVEIGGWDNEQYF. The CDR3 coding sequence is TGTGCCAGCAGCGTAGAGATTGGAGGCTGGGACAATGAGCAGTACTTC.

The J gene is TRBJ1-1, the V gene TRBV6-5; D is unclear. There are 13 residues in the CDR3. V lost 6 bases, J lost 10 bases, and 18 bases lay in between. The germline gives CDR1 MNHEY, CDR2 SVGAGI. The CDR3 DNA reads TGTGCCAGCAGCCCCATTATCGCAGGAGGAGCTTTCTTT. It yields the protein CASSPIIAGGAFF.

This clonotype was counted at least ten times. In DNA, the CDR3 is TGTGCCAGCAGGGATCTGAACACTGAAGCTTTCTTT. Translating gives CASRDLNTEAFF. The chain employs TRBV27 and TRBJ1-1; D is ambiguous. Trimming cost V 6 bases and J 0 bases, with 5 bases left between them. Germline loops: CDR1 MNHEY, CDR2 SMNVEV (reference sequence). CDR3 length: 12 amino acids.

This clonotype was picked up a small number of times. The chain carries TRBV29-1 and TRBJ1-2; 7 positions match TRBD1. V shed 6 bases and J 11 bases; nucleotides not matched to a gene: 6. Germline CDR1 reads SQVTM; CDR2 reads ANQGSEA. This CDR3 is 10 amino acids long. CDR3 region: CSVRQGGYTF. The CDR3 nucleotides read TGCAGCGTCAGACAGGGTGGTTACACCTTC. Full variable domain (outside the CDR3, taken from reference TRBV29-1 and TRBJ1-2): SAVISQKPSRDICQRGTSLTIQCQVDSQVTMMFWYRQQPGQSLTLIATANQGSEATYESGFVIDKFPISRPNLTFSTLTVSNMSPEDSSIYLCSVRQGGYTFGSGTRLTVV.

The genes are TRBV20-1 and TRBJ1-5; D gene unclear. Germline V gene sequence: CDR1 DFQATT, CDR2 SNEGSKA (reference sequence). This CDR3 has 15 amino acids. V lost 1 base and J lost 1, with 11 bases in between. The DNA for the CDR3 is TGCAGTGCTAGAGGGGCGAGAGGAAGCAATCAGCCCCAGCATTTT. It codes for CSARGARGSNQPQHF.

The rearrangement joins TRBV11-1 to TRBJ2-7, with D possibly TRBD2 on 5 matching bases. The CDR3 has 16 residues. The germline CDR1 and CDR2 sequences are SGHAT and FQDESV (reference sequence). With 3 bases removed from V and 0 bases from J, the gap between germline ends came to 15 bases. This chain's CDR3 is CASSLPIGEGSYEQYF. As DNA, the CDR3 is TGTGCCAGCAGCTTGCCCATCGGGGAAGGCTCCTACGAGCAGTACTTC. The complete variable domain, with remaining parts taken from reference TRBV11-1 and TRBJ2-7, reads EAEVAQSPRYKITEKSQAVAFWCDPISGHATLYWYRQILGQGPELLVQFQDESVVDDSQLPKDRFSAERLKGVDSTLKIQPAELGDSAMYLCASSLPIGEGSYEQYFGPGTRLTVT.